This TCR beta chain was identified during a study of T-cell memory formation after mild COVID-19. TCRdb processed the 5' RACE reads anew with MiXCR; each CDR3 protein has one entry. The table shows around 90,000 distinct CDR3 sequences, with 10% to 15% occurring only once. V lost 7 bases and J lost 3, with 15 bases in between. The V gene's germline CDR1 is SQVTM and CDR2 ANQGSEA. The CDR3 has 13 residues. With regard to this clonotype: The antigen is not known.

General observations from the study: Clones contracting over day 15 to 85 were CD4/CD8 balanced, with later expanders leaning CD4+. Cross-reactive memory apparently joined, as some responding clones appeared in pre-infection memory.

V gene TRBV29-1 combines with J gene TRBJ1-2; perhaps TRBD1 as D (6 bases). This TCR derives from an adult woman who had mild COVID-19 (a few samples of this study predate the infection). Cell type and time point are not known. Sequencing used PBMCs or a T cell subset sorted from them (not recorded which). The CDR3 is CSALRTEDYGYTF. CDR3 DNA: TGCAGCGCCTTAAGGACAGAGGACTATGGCTACACCTTC.